A selection of T cell receptor beta chains follows, all from one sample in a study of T cell responses to AZD1222 COVID-19 vaccine. Using immunoSEQ multiplex PCR, the repertoire was profiled, and TCRdb retains in-frame clones only, with some absent. The table includes about 130,000 clones, more than 70% detected once. The sequencing used peripheral blood, collected on day 0 of AZD1222 vaccination. All receptors derive from an adult in good health. The CDR3 runs from the conserved cysteine through the conserved F or W. D genes are given only for firm matches. Clone size is shown for a subset of rows, as once, few, many or a class of expanded clone.

TRBV2,-,TRBJ1-1,-,CASSVDFDSEAFF,TGTGCCAGCAGTGTCGACTTTGATAGTGAAGCTTTCTTT
TRBV19,-,TRBJ1-1,TRBD1,CASTTPQGAEAFF,TGTGCCAGTACCACCCCCCAGGGGGCTGAAGCTTTCTTT
TRBV13,-,TRBJ2-5,-,CASSLTRGETQYF,TGTGCCAGCAGCTTAACCCGGGGAGAGACCCAGTACTTC
TRBV28,once,TRBJ2-1,-,CASSQMSEGNEQFF,TGTGCCAGCAGTCAAATGAGCGAGGGAAATGAGCAGTTCTTC
TRBV9,few,TRBJ2-3,-,CASSLGGTDTQYF,TGTGCCAGCAGCCTTGGGGGCACAGATACGCAGTATTTT
TRBV5-4,-,TRBJ1-4,TRBD1,CASSLKGAGLNEKLFF,TGTGCCAGCAGCTTGAAGGGGGCAGGCCTTAATGAAAAACTGTTTTTT
TRBV14,-,TRBJ1-2,-,CASSQTPGARANYGYTF,TGTGCCAGCAGCCAAACGCCGGGGGCCCGGGCAAACTATGGCTACACCTTC
TRBV28,-,TRBJ1-6,-,CASSFISSGFDSPLHF,TGTGCCAGCAGTTTCATTTCGTCAGGATTCGATTCACCCCTCCACTTT
TRBV5-1,-,TRBJ2-2,TRBD1,CASSWTSDRGGGELFF,TGCGCCAGCAGCTGGACGTCGGACAGGGGAGGCGGGGAGCTGTTTTTT
TRBV6-5,-,TRBJ1-1,-,CASSYGRTRNTEAFF,TGTGCCAGCAGTTACGGAAGAACCAGAAACACTGAAGCTTTCTTT
TRBV2,-,TRBJ1-1,-,CARRGLYTEAFF,TGTGCCAGGAGAGGGTTGTACACTGAAGCTTTCTTT
TRBV4-2,-,TRBJ1-1,-,CASSQLARAGRLITEAFF,TGTGCCAGCAGCCAACTGGCCAGGGCAGGGAGGTTAATCACTGAAGCTTTCTTT
TRBV5-5,-,TRBJ1-1,TRBD1,CASSHRGLNTEAFF,TGTGCCAGCAGCCACAGGGGGCTGAACACTGAAGCTTTCTTT
TRBV7-8,-,TRBJ2-1,TRBD2,CASSLGGAFNEQFF,TGTGCCAGCAGCTTGGGAGGGGCTTTCAATGAGCAGTTCTTC
TRBV5-5,-,TRBJ1-2,-,CASSLVFAGINGYTF,TGTGCCAGCAGCTTGGTCTTCGCGGGAATAAATGGCTACACCTTC
TRBV6-5,-,TRBJ1-2,TRBD1,CASTHGGGRGYTF,TGTGCCAGCACCCACGGAGGGGGCCGAGGCTACACCTTC
TRBV4-1,-,TRBJ2-7,-,CASSQRPGDYEQYF,TGCGCCAGCAGCCAAAGGCCAGGAGACTACGAGCAGTACTTC
TRBV5-1,-,TRBJ1-2,-,CASTLEWVVYTF,TGCGCCAGCACCCTCGAATGGGTGGTCTACACCTTC
TRBV19,-,TRBJ2-7,-,CASSDLQGYEQYF,TGTGCCAGTAGTGATCTACAGGGCTACGAGCAGTACTTC
TRBV29-1,few,TRBJ2-3,-,CSVEGLTDAALGPDTQYF,TGCAGCGTTGAGGGGCTAACGGACGCGGCCCTCGGCCCAGATACGCAGTATTTT